This TCR beta chain was sequenced in a study of patients and donors after allogeneic stem cell transplantation. The CDR3 has 18 residues. V lost 0 bases, J lost 4 bases, and 11 bases stayed unmatched. Germline V gives CDR1 LGHNA, CDR2 YNFKEQ. This clonotype was seen a few times. TCRdb fed the RT-PCR reads into MiXCR, producing one record per CDR3 protein. The table has 800,000 to 1,000,000 distinct CDR3 sequences, under 20% seen once; the top ten hold roughly 6%. The V call is TRBV4-2, the J call TRBJ2-7, with TRBD2 matching over 11 bases. The material sequenced was blood, either unsorted or a sorted T cell fraction (not recorded which). This clonotype originated in a human donor who was either an allogeneic HSCT recipient or a stem cell or donor lymphocyte infusion donor (not recorded which). It is not recorded whose cells these are; they may come from a transplant donor. The CDR3 here is CASSQEASGGSAGYEQYF. The CDR3 DNA reads TGTGCCAGCAGCCAAGAAGCTAGCGGGGGGTCCGCGGGGTACGAGCAGTACTTC.